Listed below are T cell receptor beta chains from one sample, sequenced in a study of T cell clones after liver transplantation. The repertoire was sequenced with immunoSEQ multiplex PCR; TCRdb's copy has only in-frame clones and lacks some. Of some 61,000 clones in the sample, 60% to 80% are singletons; the top ten hold more than 7.5%. Material: CD4+ T cells from blood, obtained at the 22-month timepoint. These receptors all come from a human patient who received a liver transplant. Some T cells may be transferred from the graft donor. CDR3s include the opening cysteine and the closing phenylalanine or tryptophan. The D gene is left open where the match is weak. A row's size may be missing; if present it is once, few, many or a size class.

j_call: TRBJ1-3
d_call: .
clone_size: .
v_call: TRBV5-6
cdr3_nt: TGTGCCAGCAGCCCTTTTTTGGAGGGACGATCTGGAAACACCATATATTTT
cdr3_aa: CASSPFLEGRSGNTIYF

j_call: TRBJ2-5
d_call: .
clone_size: .
v_call: TRBV6-1
cdr3_nt: TGTGCCAGCAGCCTTTTTGGGGGCGCGGAGACCCAGTACTTC
cdr3_aa: CASSLFGGAETQYF

j_call: TRBJ2-5
d_call: .
clone_size: .
v_call: TRBV15
cdr3_nt: TGTGCCACCAGCTATAATCCGGGGGTGGCGGAGACCCAGTACTTC
cdr3_aa: CATSYNPGVAETQYF

j_call: TRBJ2-4
d_call: TRBD1
clone_size: .
v_call: TRBV6-6
cdr3_nt: TGTGCCAGCAGTCGGGACAGGGAGGAGGACATTCAGTACTTC
cdr3_aa: CASSRDREEDIQYF

j_call: TRBJ1-5
d_call: TRBD1
clone_size: many
v_call: TRBV7-9
cdr3_nt: TGTGCCAGCAGCGAAGGGACAGGTAGCAATCAGCCCCAGCATTTT
cdr3_aa: CASSEGTGSNQPQHF

j_call: TRBJ2-7
d_call: .
clone_size: .
v_call: TRBV30
cdr3_nt: TGTGCCTGGGGAGGGGTACAGGGTAGGTACGAGCAGTACTTC
cdr3_aa: CAWGGVQGRYEQYF

j_call: TRBJ1-6
d_call: .
clone_size: .
v_call: TRBV19
cdr3_nt: TGTGCCAGTAAATCCTATAATTCACCCCTCCACTTT
cdr3_aa: CASKSYNSPLHF

j_call: TRBJ2-1
d_call: TRBD1
clone_size: few
v_call: TRBV18
cdr3_nt: TGTGCCAGCTCACAAGGACGGCAGGGGGAAAATGAGCAGTTCTTC
cdr3_aa: CASSQGRQGENEQFF

j_call: TRBJ2-4
d_call: .
clone_size: .
v_call: TRBV15
cdr3_nt: TGTGCCACCAGCGGGGGGACCTTAGCCAAAAACATTCAGTACTTC
cdr3_aa: CATSGGTLAKNIQYF

j_call: TRBJ1-3
d_call: .
clone_size: .
v_call: TRBV7-2
cdr3_nt: TGTGCCAGCAGTCCCCCCCGGAGCTCTGGAAACACCATATATTTT
cdr3_aa: CASSPPRSSGNTIYF

j_call: TRBJ2-1
d_call: TRBD1
clone_size: .
v_call: TRBV6-1
cdr3_nt: TGTGCCAGCAGGAGGACAGGTAGGAGTGAGCAGTTCTTC
cdr3_aa: CASRRTGRSEQFF

j_call: TRBJ2-2
d_call: .
clone_size: .
v_call: TRBV21-1
cdr3_nt: TGTGCCAGCAGCAAATCCGAGAGAAGTCTCACCGGGGAGCTGTTTTTT
cdr3_aa: CASSKSERSLTGELFF

j_call: TRBJ1-2
d_call: .
clone_size: .
v_call: TRBV5-1
cdr3_nt: TGCGCCAGCAGCTTGGATCCTGGGAACTATGGCTACACCTTC
cdr3_aa: CASSLDPGNYGYTF

j_call: TRBJ2-7
d_call: TRBD1
clone_size: .
v_call: TRBV6-1
cdr3_nt: TGTGCCAGCAGAACCGACAGGGGGCCCTACGAGCAGTACTTC
cdr3_aa: CASRTDRGPYEQYF

j_call: TRBJ2-7
d_call: .
clone_size: medium-sized
v_call: TRBV6-5
cdr3_nt: TGTGCCAGCAGGAGCGAGCAGTACTTC
cdr3_aa: CASRSEQYF

j_call: TRBJ2-1
d_call: .
clone_size: .
v_call: TRBV11-3
cdr3_nt: TGTGCCAGCAGCTTGAACCCCTACAATGAGCAGTTCTTC
cdr3_aa: CASSLNPYNEQFF

j_call: TRBJ1-4
d_call: .
clone_size: .
v_call: TRBV5-1
cdr3_nt: TGCGCCAGCAGCTTGGTTGGGGATATCTATAATGAAAAACTGTTTTTT
cdr3_aa: CASSLVGDIYNEKLFF

j_call: TRBJ2-5
d_call: .
clone_size: .
v_call: TRBV30
cdr3_nt: TGTGCCTGGAGTGTCGGCCAGTCCCAAGAGACCCAGTACTTC
cdr3_aa: CAWSVGQSQETQYF

j_call: TRBJ2-2
d_call: .
clone_size: .
v_call: TRBV11-2
cdr3_nt: TGTGCCAGCAGTCTAACCAGGGGCACCGGGGAGCTGTTTTTT
cdr3_aa: CASSLTRGTGELFF

j_call: TRBJ1-2
d_call: TRBD1
clone_size: .
v_call: TRBV27
cdr3_nt: TGTGCCAGCAAGGACAGGGGGTATGGCTACACCTTC
cdr3_aa: CASKDRGYGYTF

j_call: TRBJ1-1
d_call: TRBD1
clone_size: .
v_call: TRBV27
cdr3_nt: TGTGCCAGCATCGGGACAGGCTTCACTGAAGCTTTCTTT
cdr3_aa: CASIGTGFTEAFF

j_call: TRBJ2-3
d_call: TRBD1
clone_size: .
v_call: TRBV19
cdr3_nt: TGTGCCAGTAGTACCGGGACAGGTGGCACAGATACGCAGTATTTT
cdr3_aa: CASSTGTGGTDTQYF

j_call: TRBJ1-4
d_call: TRBD1
clone_size: .
v_call: TRBV10-3
cdr3_nt: TGTGCCATCAGTGGGGGACAGGGGGCAGAAAAACTGTTTTTT
cdr3_aa: CAISGGQGAEKLFF

j_call: TRBJ1-3
d_call: TRBD1
clone_size: .
v_call: TRBV25-1
cdr3_nt: TGTGCCAGCAGTGAGGGGACAGGGGGTGGAAACACCATATATTTT
cdr3_aa: CASSEGTGGGNTIYF

j_call: TRBJ1-6
d_call: TRBD1
clone_size: .
v_call: TRBV18
cdr3_nt: TGTGCCAGCTCACCTGGGACAGGGAGTTCACCCCTCCACTTT
cdr3_aa: CASSPGTGSSPLHF

j_call: TRBJ1-1
d_call: TRBD1
clone_size: few
v_call: TRBV10-3
cdr3_nt: TGTGCCATCATTCCGACAGGGGGGAACACTGAAGCTTTCTTT
cdr3_aa: CAIIPTGGNTEAFF

j_call: TRBJ1-5
d_call: .
clone_size: .
v_call: TRBV27
cdr3_nt: TGTGCCAGCAGTAAGGATCGGAATCAGCCCCAGCATTTT
cdr3_aa: CASSKDRNQPQHF

j_call: TRBJ2-3
d_call: .
clone_size: .
v_call: TRBV28
cdr3_nt: TGTGCCAGCAATCCTAGCACAGATACGCAGTATTTT
cdr3_aa: CASNPSTDTQYF

j_call: TRBJ1-3
d_call: .
clone_size: .
v_call: TRBV6-1
cdr3_nt: TGTGCCAGCAGTCTCCGGTCCTCTGGAAACACCATATATTTT
cdr3_aa: CASSLRSSGNTIYF

j_call: TRBJ2-3
d_call: .
clone_size: .
v_call: TRBV7-2
cdr3_nt: TGTGCCAGCAGCTTATGGGTGAGCACAGATACGCAGTATTTT
cdr3_aa: CASSLWVSTDTQYF

j_call: TRBJ2-2
d_call: .
clone_size: .
v_call: TRBV5-6
cdr3_nt: TGTGCCAGCAGTTCGGGACTTTCGAACACCGGGGAGCTGTTTTTT
cdr3_aa: CASSSGLSNTGELFF

j_call: TRBJ1-3
d_call: .
clone_size: once
v_call: TRBV11-2
cdr3_nt: TGTGCCAGCAGCGGGCGACCGGGACCAGGGGCGGGAAACACCATATATTTT
cdr3_aa: CASSGRPGPGAGNTIYF

j_call: TRBJ2-6
d_call: .
clone_size: .
v_call: TRBV14
cdr3_nt: TGTGCCAGCAGCCAAGGTGGGGCCAACGTCCTGACTTTC
cdr3_aa: CASSQGGANVLTF

j_call: TRBJ2-7
d_call: TRBD2
clone_size: .
v_call: TRBV7-8
cdr3_nt: TGTGCCAGCAGCCCTTACCGACTAGCGGGGGGCCTGAGCTCCTACGAGCAGTACTTC
cdr3_aa: CASSPYRLAGGLSSYEQYF

j_call: TRBJ2-2
d_call: TRBD2
clone_size: .
v_call: TRBV4-1
cdr3_nt: TGCGCCAGCAGCTACGGACTAGCGGGTACTAACACCGGGGAGCTGTTTTTT
cdr3_aa: CASSYGLAGTNTGELFF

j_call: TRBJ1-5
d_call: TRBD1
clone_size: once
v_call: TRBV28
cdr3_nt: TGTGCCAGCACCCCCGACAGGGCGGATCAGCCCCAGCATTTT
cdr3_aa: CASTPDRADQPQHF

j_call: TRBJ1-6
d_call: .
clone_size: once
v_call: TRBV28
cdr3_nt: TGTGCCAGCAGGGAAAAGGAGAGCTCCTATAATTCACCCCTCCACTTT
cdr3_aa: CASREKESSYNSPLHF

j_call: TRBJ2-7
d_call: .
clone_size: .
v_call: TRBV28
cdr3_nt: TGTGCCAGCAGCCAAAGGGGGGGGTGGCAGTACTTC
cdr3_aa: CASSQRGGWQYF

j_call: TRBJ2-4
d_call: .
clone_size: few
v_call: TRBV21-1
cdr3_nt: TGTGCCAGCAGCAAAGGCAGGAAGAAAAACATTCAGTACTTC
cdr3_aa: CASSKGRKKNIQYF

j_call: TRBJ1-4
d_call: .
clone_size: once
v_call: TRBV25-1
cdr3_nt: TGTGCCAGCAGTGAGCGGAGGGGGAGGGAAAAACTGTTTTTT
cdr3_aa: CASSERRGREKLFF

j_call: TRBJ2-7
d_call: .
clone_size: once
v_call: TRBV5-1
cdr3_nt: TGCGCCAGCAGCTTGGAGTACGAGCAGTACTTC
cdr3_aa: CASSLEYEQYF

j_call: TRBJ2-7
d_call: TRBD2
clone_size: few
v_call: TRBV5-6
cdr3_nt: TGTGCCAGCAGCTTGTTAACTAGCGAATACGAGCAGTACTTC
cdr3_aa: CASSLLTSEYEQYF

j_call: TRBJ2-7
d_call: TRBD1
clone_size: .
v_call: TRBV18
cdr3_nt: TGTGCCAGCTCACCATCGGGACAGCCCTACGAGCAGTACTTC
cdr3_aa: CASSPSGQPYEQYF

j_call: TRBJ2-3
d_call: TRBD2
clone_size: .
v_call: TRBV10-3
cdr3_nt: TGTGCCATCAGTGGGACTAGCTCCGATGCCACAGATACGCAGTATTTT
cdr3_aa: CAISGTSSDATDTQYF

j_call: TRBJ1-6
d_call: .
clone_size: .
v_call: TRBV11-2
cdr3_nt: TGTGCCAGCAGCCCGGGGTTTTCACCCCTCCACTTT
cdr3_aa: CASSPGFSPLHF

j_call: TRBJ2-3
d_call: .
clone_size: .
v_call: TRBV28
cdr3_nt: TGTGCCAGCCAAGAATCCACAGATACGCAGTATTTT
cdr3_aa: CASQESTDTQYF

j_call: TRBJ2-1
d_call: .
clone_size: .
v_call: TRBV11-3
cdr3_nt: TGTGCCAGCAGCTCGCCCAGGGGACTCCAGCCCGATGAGCAGTTCTTC
cdr3_aa: CASSSPRGLQPDEQFF

j_call: TRBJ2-1
d_call: .
clone_size: few
v_call: TRBV6-6
cdr3_nt: TGTGCCACCTCAGGAGGGTCCTACAATGAGCAGTTCTTC
cdr3_aa: CATSGGSYNEQFF

j_call: TRBJ1-1
d_call: .
clone_size: .
v_call: TRBV19
cdr3_nt: TGTGCCAGTAGTTCCGTTGCAGGTTTGAACACTGAAGCTTTCTTT
cdr3_aa: CASSSVAGLNTEAFF

j_call: TRBJ2-3
d_call: TRBD1
clone_size: .
v_call: TRBV6-1
cdr3_nt: TGTGCCAGCAGTGACGGGGGACAGGGAATTTTGTTCGGCACAGATACGCAGTATTTT
cdr3_aa: CASSDGGQGILFGTDTQYF

j_call: TRBJ1-4
d_call: .
clone_size: .
v_call: TRBV7-2
cdr3_nt: TGTGCCAGCAGCTTAGACAGGGTCTCTTCTGAAAAACTGTTTTTT
cdr3_aa: CASSLDRVSSEKLFF